This TCR beta chain was sequenced during a study of CD8 T cells in Susac syndrome. Study-level background: Within the group of sequenced Susac syndrome patients, roughly 6 had active disease and roughly eight were in remission.

Details on this clonotype: Its antigen is not identified.

The authors reverse transcribed roughly 0.5 to 1 ug RNA with random hexamers. TCRdb reanalysed the immunoSEQ multiplex PCR reads using MiXCR and keeps one entry per CDR3 protein. Among approximately 190,000 distinct CDR3 sequences listed, just under 95% were seen once. The study's findings and limits: A handful of Susac-specific public clones appeared in CD8+ TEMRA repertoires, and roughly 17 in total CD8+ repertoires.

V shed 4 bases and J shed 3 bases, with 9 bases lying between them. CDR3 length: 13 amino acids. From blood CD8+ and CD4+ T cells, TCR beta sequences were generated. This sequence joins TRBV12-3 or TRBV12-4 and TRBJ1-2; D gene unclear. The sequencing sample was made of CD8+ T cells from PBMCs. This sequence was found in a human donor with Susac syndrome. The chain's CDR3 is CASSWISYYGYTF. CDR3 in DNA: TGTGCCAGCAGTTGGATCTCTTACTATGGCTACACCTTC.